These 10 T cell receptor beta chains came from one sample sequenced in a study of T cell responses to AZD1222 COVID-19 vaccine. This table comes from immunoSEQ multiplex PCR, and its TCRdb copy is limited to in-frame clones, with some not included. The sample yields 20,000 to 25,000 clones, 85% to 90% seen once. The source was peripheral blood, collected 28 days after the second AZD1222 dose. The source is an adult who received the AZD1222 COVID-19 vaccine.

CDR3 sequence: CASSLPPGGTGNTIYF. The CDR3 bases are TGTGCCAGCAGCTTACCCCCAGGGGGTACTGGAAACACCATATATTTT. The chain employs TRBV7-9 and TRBJ1-3; 7 positions match TRBD1. Germline CDR1 is SEHNR and CDR2 is FQNEAQ (reference sequence). J gave up 2 bases and V 2 bases, and 6 bases lay outside the gene matches. The CDR3 runs to 16 residues.

The gene calls are TRBV27 and TRBJ1-2; a weak D match, TRBD1 (6 bases). Germline assignment: CDR1 MNHEY and CDR2 SMNVEV (reference sequence). This CDR3 spans 14 amino acids. The ends were cut back, 7 bases at V and 0 bases at J, with 12 bases in the middle. The CDR3 loop is CASMAGAANYGYTF. In DNA, the CDR3 is TGTGCCAGCATGGCAGGGGCGGCTAACTATGGCTACACCTTC.

CDR3 loop: CASSGGQGAGDTQYF. The CDR3 nucleotides read TGTGCCAGCAGCGGGGGACAGGGGGCAGGAGATACGCAGTATTTT. The chain is built from TRBV11-2 and TRBJ2-3; 12 nucleotides align to TRBD1. This CDR3 is 15 amino acids long. V trimming: 5 bases; J trimming: 5 bases; junction bases outside the gene matches: 5. Germline CDR1 is SGHAT and CDR2 is FQNNGV.

V is TRBV7-2 and J is TRBJ2-1; TRBD2 aligns across 7 bases. CDR3 length: 15 amino acids. The germline V gene encodes CDR1 SGHTA and CDR2 FQGNSA. After removal of 1 base from V and 9 bases from J, the junction contained 9 bases not matched to a gene. CDR3 sequence (DNA): TGTGCCAGCAGCTTAGATTTGGGCGGGAGCGTTGAGCAGTTCTTC. This codes for CASSLDLGGSVEQFF. The full variable domain, rest sourced from reference TRBV7-2 and TRBJ2-1, is GAGVSQSPSNKVTEKGKDVELRCDPISGHTALYWYRQSLGQGLEFLIYFQGNSAPDKSGLPSDRFSAERTGGSVSTLTIQRTQQEDSAVYLCASSLDLGGSVEQFFGPGTRLTVL.

This clone was seen a single time. This chain links TRBV24-1 with TRBJ2-7; 11 bases map to TRBD1. Germline V CDR1 and CDR2: KGHDR, SFDVKD. V was clipped by 5 bases and J by 3 bases; unmatched bases: 14. There are 18 residues in the CDR3. DNA for the CDR3: TGTGCCACCAGTGGTGGTTCTGGGACAGGGGGTTCCATCTACGAGCAGTACTTC. The encoded protein is CATSGGSGTGGSIYEQYF.

This chain connects TRBV3-1 (or the pseudogene TRBV3-2) to TRBJ2-3; 12 nucleotides align to TRBD2. Germline-derived CDR1 and CDR2 are LGHDT and YNNKEL (reference sequence). V dropped 3 bases and J dropped 6; count of bases not matched to a gene: 16. The CDR3 is 19 residues long. The CDR3 sequence is CASSHLPYASGGAGDTQYF. The CDR3 DNA reads TGTGCCAGCAGCCATCTTCCCTACGCTAGCGGGGGGGCCGGGGATACGCAGTATTTT.

This rearrangement joins TRBV5-1 to TRBJ2-3; TRBD2 is a possible D gene (5 bases). CDR1 is SGHRS, CDR2 YFSETQ, per germline. V was cut by 4 bases and J by 2 bases, with 11 bases left in between. The CDR3 has 14 amino acids. The CDR3 coding sequence is TGCGCCAGCAGCGTAGGAGGTTTCACAGATACGCAGTATTTT. It specifies CASSVGGFTDTQYF.

The V gene is TRBV4-1, the J gene TRBJ2-1; D gene unclear. This CDR3 has 13 amino acids. Trimming left V 4 bases short and J 8 bases short, with 12 bases between. CDR1 and CDR2 (germline): MGHRA, YSYEKL. The CDR3 region has the DNA TGCGCCAGCAGCCCTGCGCAGGTAGATGAGCAGTTCTTC. Protein sequence: CASSPAQVDEQFF.

CDR3 amino acids: CASSLRGPSSPGTQYF. The CDR3 DNA is TGCGCCAGCAGCTTAAGGGGGCCCTCGTCTCCAGGGACCCAGTACTTC. J is TRBJ2-5 and V is TRBV5-1, with 7 bases lining up with TRBD1. Germline trimming cut 2 bases from V and 7 bases from J; bases unmatched to any gene: 14. This CDR3 is built from 16 residues. Per germline, CDR1 SGHRS and CDR2 YFSETQ.

V gene TRBV29-1 combines with J gene TRBJ2-2; 8 bases fit TRBD1. This CDR3 is 16 amino acids long. Trimming cost V 4 bases and J 2 bases; bases outside gene matches: 9. Germline CDR1 reads SQVTM; CDR2 reads ANQGSEA. The CDR3 DNA is TGCAGCGTTGGTGTGGTCGGGACAGGAAACACCGGGGAGCTGTTTTTT. Protein: CSVGVVGTGNTGELFF.